These T cell receptor beta chains were read from a single sample in a study of CD8 T cells in ankylosing spondylitis. MiXCR, applied by TCRdb to the 5' RACE reads, yields one record per CDR3 protein. The sample holds hundreds of thousands of distinct CDR3 sequences; 12% are singletons and the top ten take 0.45% to 0.6%. The sequenced sample consisted of blood, either unsorted or a sorted T cell fraction (not recorded which). Receptors originate from a male donor with ankylosing spondylitis. The conserved cysteine and the conserved F or W are not part of the CDR3 here.

V: TRBV7-2; CDR3: ASSLHRQNYGYT
V: TRBV24-1; CDR3: ATSDPGYGYT
V: TRBV20-1; CDR3: SALSAMGETYEQY
V: TRBV29-1; CDR3: SVFDRGDTQY
V: TRBV5-1; CDR3: ASSAEGVTGELF
V: TRBV4-3; CDR3: ASSQQTGIGYGYT
V: TRBV10-3; CDR3: AISAGGAGEKLF
V: TRBV29-1; CDR3: SVAPGRDQY
V: TRBV5-5; CDR3: ASRWTAQETQY
V: TRBV5-1; CDR3: ASRSPGSITGELF
V: TRBV12-3/TRBV12-4; CDR3: ASSPYGGEQY
V: TRBV20-1; CDR3: SAPAASMNTEAF
V: TRBV5-1; CDR3: ASSKGAQNTEAF
V: TRBV25-1; CDR3: ASSALDREDQPQH
V: TRBV5-1; CDR3: ASSTPRGGTMDNEQF